This is a list of T cell receptor beta chains from one sample in a study of blood T cell repertoires in COVID-19. Sequenced by immunoSEQ multiplex PCR; TCRdb stores in-frame clones only, minus some. The data hold 300,000 to 350,000 clones, with 90% observed a single time. Sequencing input: peripheral blood. The source is a woman in her thirties with COVID-19, enrolled during active disease. The CDR3 runs from the conserved cysteine through the conserved F or W. Fields, in order: J gene, D gene, V gene, clone size, CDR3 protein, CDR3 DNA. The D gene is left open where the match is weak. Clone size is stated in some rows and not others, as once, few, many or a class when expanded.

>TRBJ2-2|TRBD2|TRBV5-1|.
CASSSGTSGRAGELFF
TGCGCCAGCAGCTCAGGGACTAGCGGGAGGGCCGGGGAGCTGTTTTTT
>TRBJ2-2|.|TRBV24-1|.
CATSDYSRGELFF
TGTGCCACCAGTGATTACAGTCGCGGGGAGCTGTTTTTT
>TRBJ2-3|TRBD2|TRBV18|once
CASSPLLAGGGIADTQYF
TGTGCCAGCTCACCACTCCTAGCGGGAGGAGGGATTGCAGATACGCAGTATTTT
>TRBJ2-3|TRBD2|TRBV2|.
CASSATGTSGGTDTQYF
TGTGCCAGCAGTGCGACCGGGACTAGCGGAGGCACAGATACGCAGTATTTT
>TRBJ2-2|TRBD2|TRBV9|.
CASSVVGGSATGELFF
TGTGCCAGCAGCGTAGTAGGCGGGAGCGCCACCGGGGAGCTGTTTTTT
>TRBJ2-1|TRBD2|TRBV6-5|.
CASRGAGGSYNEQFF
TGTGCCAGCAGGGGAGCGGGGGGCTCCTACAATGAGCAGTTCTTC
>TRBJ1-5|TRBD1|TRBV19|.
CASWDRISNQPQHF
TGTGCCAGCTGGGACAGGATTAGCAATCAGCCCCAGCATTTT
>TRBJ1-2|.|TRBV4-1|.
CASSQVFSGGHLRITF
TGCGCCAGCAGCCAAGTATTCTCGGGGGGGCATCTTAGAATCACCTTC
>TRBJ1-2|.|TRBV27|.
CASSLRGAGNINYGYTF
TGTGCCAGCAGTTTAAGGGGCGCGGGGAACATTAACTATGGCTACACCTTC
>TRBJ2-3|.|TRBV15|.
CATSWGGGRGTDTQYF
TGTGCCACCAGTTGGGGTGGAGGGAGAGGCACAGATACGCAGTATTTT
>TRBJ2-1|TRBD1|TRBV7-9|.
CASSLPGQIYNEQFF
TGTGCCAGCAGCCTACCGGGACAGATCTACAATGAGCAGTTCTTC
>TRBJ2-5|.|TRBV24-1|once
CATSDLGGARQETQYF
TGTGCCACCAGTGATTTAGGGGGAGCTCGGCAAGAGACCCAGTACTTC
>TRBJ2-2|.|TRBV5-6|.
CASSPISVTSNTGELFF
TGTGCCAGCAGCCCCATTAGCGTCACTTCGAACACCGGGGAGCTGTTTTTT
>TRBJ2-1|.|TRBV4-1|once
CASSQRAGNNEQFF
TGCGCCAGCAGCCAACGGGCAGGGAACAATGAGCAGTTCTTC
>TRBJ2-3|.|TRBV24-1|.
CATSKHGLSTDTQYF
TGTGCCACCAGTAAGCACGGACTGAGCACAGATACGCAGTATTTT
>TRBJ2-5|TRBD2|TRBV28|.
CASSSLAGAGETQYF
TGTGCCAGCAGTTCCCTAGCGGGGGCCGGGGAGACCCAGTACTTC
>TRBJ2-7|TRBD1|TRBV9|.
CASSAGLTGPENEQYF
TGTGCCAGCAGCGCCGGCTTGACAGGGCCTGAAAACGAGCAGTACTTC
>TRBJ2-7|.|TRBV7-8|.
CASSSPHYEQYF
TGTGCCAGCAGCTCCCCCCACTACGAGCAGTACTTC
>TRBJ2-7|TRBD1|TRBV6-2/TRBV6-3|.
CASSLPWTGASYEQYF
TGTGCCAGCAGTTTGCCCTGGACAGGGGCTAGCTACGAGCAGTACTTC
>TRBJ2-1|.|TRBV7-3|.
CASSLRALSPSSEQFF
TGTGCCAGCAGCTTAAGGGCCCTCTCGCCATCGTCGGAGCAGTTCTTC
>TRBJ2-7|TRBD1|TRBV5-4|.
CASRRQGAGYEQYF
TGTGCCAGCAGGCGACAGGGGGCGGGATACGAGCAGTACTTC
>TRBJ1-5|.|TRBV4-1|.
CASSQGLSQPQHF
TGCGCCAGCAGCCAAGGTCTCAGTCAGCCCCAGCATTTT
>TRBJ2-3|TRBD2|TRBV20-1|once
CSASPSGSFSDTQYF
TGCAGTGCTAGTCCGAGCGGGAGCTTTTCAGATACGCAGTATTTT
>TRBJ1-2|TRBD1|TRBV4-3|.
CASSQGQGSYGYTF
TGCGCCAGCAGCCAAGGACAGGGAAGCTATGGCTACACCTTC
>TRBJ1-1|TRBD1|TRBV27|once
CASSRDRGEAFF
TGTGCCAGCTCCCGGGACAGGGGTGAAGCTTTCTTT
>TRBJ2-5|.|TRBV9|.
CASSLTTGHETQYF
TGTGCCAGCAGCTTAACGACAGGACACGAGACCCAGTACTTC
>TRBJ1-2|TRBD1|TRBV7-2|few
CASSFDSGTGSNYGYTF
TGTGCCAGCAGCTTCGACTCCGGGACAGGGTCTAACTATGGCTACACCTTC